The sequence of this T cell receptor beta chain was determined in a study of blood T cell repertoires in COVID-19. For the study at large: Both acute and convalescent COVID-19 samples were obtained from the United States, Italy and Spain. Sources were T cells, B-cell-depleted T cells, or PBMCs; the material itself was cDNA or gDNA.

Original processing methods: Nucleated cell counts were estimated from reference gene primer amplification. Sequencing was performed with immunoSEQ multiplex PCR; in TCRdb, only in-frame clones are kept and a portion is missing. Clone size and V and J calls were adopted from that table, with D and trimming inferred from the DNA. This table has about 13,000 clones, 60% to 80% appearing once. This CDR3 is built from 13 residues. Germline V CDR1 and CDR2: MNHEY, SVGAGI. The germline V and J ends were trimmed by 7 bases and 0 bases, with 7 bases remaining between them. By its share, this clone is large. Sequencing was performed on peripheral blood. This chain links TRBV6-5 with TRBJ1-3; perhaps TRBD1 as D (5 bases). The clonotype comes from a human donor in a cohort sampled during active COVID-19. CDR3 sequence (DNA): TGTGCCAGCAAGGGGATCTCTGGAAACACCATATATTTT. Translated: CASKGISGNTIYF.